This T cell receptor beta chain was identified in a study of T cell repertoires and HLA-DP antigens (dated by TCRdb to the late 2010s). With regard to the full study: An in vitro model of CD4+ T cell alloreactivity against allogeneic HLA-DP presented by transduced HeLa cells was used in the study. One alloantigen differed from self by one peptide-binding groove amino acid, whereas the other differed by ten, modelling structurally similar versus dissimilar alloantigens. The three donors, two male and one female, ranged from the 18-to-29 to the 60-to-69 age band. The average DNA input was around 220 ng for sorted CD137+CD4+ samples versus roughly 1,100 ng for pre-culture CD4+ samples.

Magnetic bead negative selection was used to isolate untouched CD4+ T cells from Ficoll-separated PBMC, with an average purity of approximately 98%. Untouched CD4+ T cells were isolated with magnetic beads from Ficoll-separated PBMC, and a purity of approximately 98% was reached with negligible CD8+ contamination. Peripheral blood mononuclear cells came from the buffy coats of a few healthy blood donors. Each of the three donors was CMV seronegative. The DNeasy Blood & Tissue Kit was used to extract genomic DNA. For each subject, genomic DNA from sorted CD137+CD4+ cells and from pre-culture CD4+ baseline samples underwent TCRB sequencing. This clone was seen only once. What this receptor recognizes is not known. No base quality values were provided; no much bigger clone lies one nucleotide off. The paper's findings and limits, for the study overall: Limitations were identified as the inclusion of only a few donors, the use of a non-physiological HeLa antigen-presenting system, and the use of total CD4+ responder cells. The naive and memory CD4+ repertoires were not analysed as separate populations. Similar clonality (around 0.37) was observed for sorted CD137+ cells against both alloantigens, and this clonality was much higher than that observed in pre-culture samples (around 0.042). Average cumulative frequency of clones undetected before culture was about 36% against one allele and 50% to 55% against the other.

TCRB CDR3 regions were amplified with the immunoSEQ multiplex PCR using forward primers for 54 TRBV segments and reverse primers for 13 TRBJ segments. Deep resolution, with a target of 190,000 or so T cell genomes, was applied to the sequencing of pre-culture CD4+ samples. Sequencing of the amplicons was done on an Illumina HiSeq System, giving 87 bp reads that spanned the CDR3. Concerning the study's data processing: Correction for PCR and sequencing errors was applied to reads, and CDR3 regions were defined through alignment to IMGT reference sequences. Synthetic template pools were used to estimate counts of templates and unique rearrangements. Clonality was computed by subtracting Pielou's evenness from 1. Richness was estimated with the Daley-Smith estimator. Repertoire overlap was measured with Morisita's index. Clones present in cultured samples but not detected in the pre-culture repertoire of the same donor were defined as low-abundance clones. Drawn from immuneACCESS, this table holds only the in-frame rearrangements with V and J called that TCRdb kept. Clones are partly lost; checked studies trace under half to an unresolved V gene and leave the rest unexplained. That table is the source of V, J and clone size, and D and trimming were worked out from the DNA. Present in this sample are about 73,000 clones, about 82% of which were seen just once. The ten largest clonotypes hold roughly 1.6% of the sample.

CDR3 length: 14 amino acids, cysteine to phenylalanine. Only the CDR3 region is kept as DNA, spanning 42 bases read in frame from base 1. V is pared back by 1 base and J by 5 bases, with 11 bases lying between the germline termini. The germline V gene (reference sequence) sets CDR1 to PRHDT and CDR2 to FYEKMQ. The V gene is TRBV13 and the J gene is TRBJ1-1; TRBD1 could be the D gene, as 5 bases match. The TCR was taken from a man aged 55 to 69 in good health and CMV-seronegative. Sequences were obtained from CD4+ T cells from PBMCs. Here is the DNA: TGTGCCAGCAGCTTAGTCGAGGGGAAAACTGAAGCTTTCTTT. It encodes CASSLVEGKTEAFF.